A selection of T cell receptor beta chains follows, all from one sample in a study of blood T cell repertoires in COVID-19. Generated by immunoSEQ multiplex PCR, the TCRdb table keeps only in-frame clones and is missing some. The sample gives approximately 90,000 clones, 86% of which show up once; 15% to 20% is in the top ten. Sequenced input: peripheral blood. All receptors derive from a woman older than 75 with acute or convalescent COVID-19. Each CDR3 is given with its conserved first and last residue. Fields, in order: V gene, J gene, D gene, clone size, CDR3 protein, CDR3 DNA. The D gene is left open where the match is weak. Part of the rows lack a size; the others show once, few, many or a class for expanded clones.

>TRBV5-5|TRBJ1-2|TRBD1|few
CASSLPGQGGYGYTF
TGTGCCAGCAGTTTACCGGGACAGGGAGGCTATGGCTACACCTTC
>TRBV29-1|TRBJ2-1|-|-
CSVPGRGTYNEQFF
TGCAGCGTGCCCGGACGGGGGACCTACAATGAGCAGTTCTTC
>TRBV5-4|TRBJ2-3|TRBD2|-
CASSLGLAGGQGDTQYF
TGTGCCAGCAGCTTGGGACTAGCGGGGGGGCAGGGAGATACGCAGTATTTT
>TRBV29-1|TRBJ2-1|-|few
CSAELMSRDNEQFF
TGCAGCGCCGAACTTATGAGCAGGGACAATGAGCAGTTCTTC
>TRBV4-1|TRBJ2-5|TRBD1|-
CASSQPTGGGKQETQYF
TGCGCCAGCAGCCAACCGACAGGGGGCGGGAAGCAAGAGACCCAGTACTTC
>TRBV5-4|TRBJ1-2|TRBD1|-
CASSLQGANYGYTF
TGTGCCAGCAGCTTACAGGGGGCTAACTATGGCTACACCTTC
>TRBV24-1|TRBJ2-7|-|-
CATSDPQGDPYEQYF
TGTGCCACCAGTGATCCCCAAGGAGACCCCTACGAGCAGTACTTC
>TRBV4-1|TRBJ2-5|TRBD1|-
CASSQRQGGKETQYF
TGCGCCAGCAGCCAGCGACAGGGGGGTAAAGAGACCCAGTACTTC
>TRBV6-6|TRBJ1-5|TRBD1|-
CASSYPGQVGNQPQHF
TGTGCCAGCAGTTACCCGGGACAGGTCGGCAATCAGCCCCAGCATTTT
>TRBV9|TRBJ2-5|TRBD2|-
CASSVAAAGPQETQYF
TGTGCCAGCAGCGTAGCCGCAGCGGGGCCCCAAGAGACCCAGTACTTC
>TRBV27|TRBJ2-7|-|-
CASSPLASYEQYF
TGTGCCAGCAGTCCCTTAGCCTCCTACGAGCAGTACTTC
>TRBV16|TRBJ1-2|-|-
CASSPLLYGYTF
TGTGCCAGCAGCCCTCTCCTATATGGCTACACCTTC
>TRBV5-1|TRBJ1-3|-|-
CASSTGQKGGNTIYF
TGCGCCAGCAGCACCGGACAGAAAGGGGGAAACACCATATATTTT
>TRBV6-6|TRBJ1-2|-|-
CASQVGQSDNYGYTF
TGTGCCAGCCAGGTCGGACAAAGCGATAACTATGGCTACACCTTC
>TRBV21-1|TRBJ2-2|-|-
CASSKQGVNTGELFF
TGTGCCAGCAGCAAACAGGGGGTAAACACCGGGGAGCTGTTTTTT
>TRBV3-1/TRBV3-2|TRBJ2-1|TRBD1|-
CASSQRDSYNEQFF
TGTGCCAGCAGCCAACGGGACAGCTACAATGAGCAGTTCTTC